Described below is a single TCR beta chain sequence and its context. Its cognate antigen is unknown. This record comes from a study of CD8+CD57+ T cells in acquired aplastic anemia. On the study more broadly: The mean DNA yield obtained from sorted CD4+ and CD8+ cells came to about 3 ug.

The study profiled TCR beta VDJ and CDR3 using genomic DNA as template. TCRdb reanalysed the reads using MiXCR and keeps one entry per CDR3 protein. The table has some 140,000 distinct CDR3 sequences, 41% seen once; the top ten hold 6.5% to 10%. Germline lookup yields CDR1 DFQATT and CDR2 SNEGSKA (reference sequence). Losses at the gene ends were 1 base for V and 2 bases for J; bases not matched to a gene: 12. There are 18 residues in the CDR3. Study-level points and caveats: Overlap between patients and controls comprised just under 30 CD8+ CDR3 sequences.

The receptor was isolated from a human donor in good health, serving as a control. The rearrangement links TRBV20-1 to TRBJ2-5; 11 bases match TRBD2. Material for sequencing was sorted CD4+, CD8+, or CD8+CD57+ T cells (not recorded which) from PBMCs. The CDR3 coding sequence is TGCAGTGCTAGAGGAGGGACTAGCGGATCATTGTGGCAAGAGACCCAGTACTTC. It yields the protein CSARGGTSGSLWQETQYF.